A single sample gave rise to the 6 T cell receptor beta chains below, sequenced in a study of T cell responses to AZD1222 COVID-19 vaccine. TCRdb keeps only in-frame clones here, not all; method: immunoSEQ multiplex PCR. Here the sample spans approximately 120,000 clones, approximately 87% being singletons. Material: peripheral blood, obtained on day 0 of AZD1222 vaccination. Source of these receptors: an adult in good health.

With respect to this clone: Different DNA sequences within this sample yield the same CDR3. The chain links TRBV28 to TRBJ2-7, with D perhaps matching TRBD2 (5 bases). This CDR3 contains 12 residues. Germline V lookup: CDR1 MDHEN, CDR2 SYDVKM. V was pared by 4 bases and J by 2 bases, with 6 bases between. The CDR3 loop reads CASSSEAYEQYF. CDR3 nucleotide sequence: TGTGCCAGCAGTTCGGAGGCCTACGAGCAGTACTTC. Using reference TRBV28 and TRBJ2-7 for the parts outside the CDR3, the full variable domain is DVKVTQSSRYLVKRTGEKVFLECVQDMDHENMFWYRQDPGLGLRLIYFSYDVKMKEKGDIPEGYSVSREKKERFSLILESASTNQTSMYLCASSSEAYEQYFGPGTRLTVT.

The chain links TRBV21-1 to TRBJ1-5; the D segment call TRBD1 is taken from the table without a DNA check. TRBV21-1 is a pseudogene. The CDR3 extends over 14 amino acids. The chain's CDR3 is CASRVTGGNQPQHF. For the CDR3, the DNA is TGTGCCAGCAGGGTGACAGGGGGCAATCAGCCCCAGCATTTT.

This clone was detected once. This chain joins TRBV2 and TRBJ2-4; D remains ambiguous. The CDR3 covers 16 residues. Germline V CDR1 and CDR2: SNHLY, FYNNEI. Trimming shortened V by 1 base and J by 2 bases, and 12 bases separated the two germline ends. CDR3 region: CASSEEPTSSKNIQYF. CDR3 coding DNA: TGTGCCAGCAGTGAAGAACCGACCTCCTCCAAAAACATTCAGTACTTC. Drawing the rest from reference TRBV2 and TRBJ2-4, the complete variable domain is EPEVTQTPSHQVTQMGQEVILRCVPISNHLYFYWYRQILGQKVEFLVSFYNNEISEKSEIFDDQFSVERPDGSNFTLKIRSTKLEDSAMYFCASSEEPTSSKNIQYFGAGTRLSVL.

This clone is a singleton in its sample. The chain recombines TRBV24-1 with TRBJ1-1; TRBD1 matches at 10 bases. Germline loops: CDR1 KGHDR, CDR2 SFDVKD. The CDR3 extends over 16 amino acids. V lost 2 bases and J lost 3; bases outside the gene matches: 5. CDR3 in amino acids: CATSDSGTGDYTEAFF. The CDR3 DNA sequence: TGTGCCACCAGTGATTCCGGGACAGGGGACTACACTGAAGCTTTCTTT.

The rearrangement joins TRBV11-2 to TRBJ2-2, with 9 bases aligning to TRBD2. The CDR3 covers 19 residues. Germline V gene lookup returns CDR1 SGHAT and CDR2 FQNNGV. Losses at the gene ends were 5 bases for V and 6 bases for J; bases not matched to a gene: 19. In DNA form, the CDR3 reads TGTGCCAGCAGCCCCCTCGTGGGGTTGGGCGGGAGGGGTCCCGGGGAGCTGTTTTTT. Its translation is CASSPLVGLGGRGPGELFF. Variable domain in full (rest from reference TRBV11-2 and TRBJ2-2): EAGVAQSPRYKIIEKRQSVAFWCNPISGHATLYWYQQILGQGPKLLIQFQNNGVVDDSQLPKDRFSAERLKGVDSTLKIQPAKLEDSAVYLCASSPLVGLGGRGPGELFFGEGSRLTVL.

This sequence joins TRBV27 and TRBJ2-1; no reliable D call. The ends were cut back, 1 base at V and 4 bases at J, with 11 bases in the middle. This CDR3 is built from 15 residues. Germline-derived CDR1 and CDR2 are MNHEY and SMNVEV (reference sequence). CDR3 sequence (DNA): TGTGCCAGCAGTTTATGGGTCTCCGGGTACAATGAGCAGTTCTTC. Encoded protein: CASSLWVSGYNEQFF.